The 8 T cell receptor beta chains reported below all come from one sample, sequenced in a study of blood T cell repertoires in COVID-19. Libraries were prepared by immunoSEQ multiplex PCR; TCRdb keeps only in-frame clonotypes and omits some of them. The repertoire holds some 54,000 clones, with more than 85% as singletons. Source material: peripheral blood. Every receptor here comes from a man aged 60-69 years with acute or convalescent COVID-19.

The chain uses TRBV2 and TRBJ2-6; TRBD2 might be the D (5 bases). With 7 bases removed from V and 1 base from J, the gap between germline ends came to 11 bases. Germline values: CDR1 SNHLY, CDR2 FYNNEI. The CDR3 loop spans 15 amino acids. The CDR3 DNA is TGTGCCAGCACCAAGGAGGAGTCTGGGGCCAACGTCCTGACTTTC. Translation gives CASTKEESGANVLTF.

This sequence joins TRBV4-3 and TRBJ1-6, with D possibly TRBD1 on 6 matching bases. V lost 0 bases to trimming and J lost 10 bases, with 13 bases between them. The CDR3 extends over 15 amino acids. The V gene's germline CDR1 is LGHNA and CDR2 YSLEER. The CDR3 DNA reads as TGCGCCAGCAGCCAAGAGTTGAGGGGGGGGTCACCCCTCCACTTT. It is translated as CASSQELRGGSPLHF.

CDR3 in DNA: TGTGCCAGCAGCCCCGGGCGGGGCGGGACTGAAGCTTTCTTT. Protein product: CASSPGRGGTEAFF. The V gene is TRBV6-5, the J gene TRBJ1-1, with TRBD1 as a possible D gene (5 bases). The V gene lost 6 bases and the J gene lost 5 bases, with 16 bases spanning the gap. The CDR3 length is 14 residues. CDR1 MNHEY and CDR2 SVGAGI come from the germline V gene.

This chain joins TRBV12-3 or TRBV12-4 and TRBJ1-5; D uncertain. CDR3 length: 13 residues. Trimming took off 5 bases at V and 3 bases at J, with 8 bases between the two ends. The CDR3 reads CASSTGNNQPQHF. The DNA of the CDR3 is TGTGCCAGCAGTACGGGAAACAATCAGCCCCAGCATTTT.

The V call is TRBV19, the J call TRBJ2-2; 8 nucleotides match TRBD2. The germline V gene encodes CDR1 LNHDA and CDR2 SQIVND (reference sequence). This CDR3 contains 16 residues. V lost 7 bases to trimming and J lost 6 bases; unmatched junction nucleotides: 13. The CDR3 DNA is TGTGCCAGTACTCCCGGGGGGGGTACGCAAGCCGGGGAGCTGTTTTTT. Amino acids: CASTPGGGTQAGELFF.

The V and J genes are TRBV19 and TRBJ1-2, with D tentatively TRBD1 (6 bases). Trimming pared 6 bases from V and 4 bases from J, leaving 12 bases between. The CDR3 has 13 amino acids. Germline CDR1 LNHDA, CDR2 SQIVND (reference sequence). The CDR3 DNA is TGTGCCAGTAGCCCTCAGGGGTTCTATGGCTACACCTTC. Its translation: CASSPQGFYGYTF.

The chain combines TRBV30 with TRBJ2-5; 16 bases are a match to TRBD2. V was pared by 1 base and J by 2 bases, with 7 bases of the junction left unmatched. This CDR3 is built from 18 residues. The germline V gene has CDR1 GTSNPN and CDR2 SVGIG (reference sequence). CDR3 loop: CAWSDPGLAGGSQETQYF. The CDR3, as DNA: TGTGCCTGGAGTGACCCGGGACTAGCGGGAGGGTCGCAAGAGACCCAGTACTTC. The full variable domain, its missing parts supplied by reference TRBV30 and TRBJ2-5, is SQTIHQWPATLVQPVGSPLSLECTVEGTSNPNLYWYRQAAGRGLQLLFYSVGIGQISSEVPQNLSASRPQDRQFILSSKKLLLSDSGFYLCAWSDPGLAGGSQETQYFGPGTRLLVL.

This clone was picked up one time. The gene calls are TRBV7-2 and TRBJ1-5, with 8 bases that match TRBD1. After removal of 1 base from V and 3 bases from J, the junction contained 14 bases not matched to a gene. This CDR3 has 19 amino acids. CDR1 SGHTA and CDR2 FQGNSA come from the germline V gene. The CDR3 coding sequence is TGTGCCAGCAGCTTAGGGGGGCGGACAGGGAGGTATGTCAATCAGCCCCAGCATTTT. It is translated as CASSLGGRTGRYVNQPQHF.